This T cell receptor (beta chain) was recovered during a study of T cells after yellow fever vaccination. Findings and caveats of the study: Abundant contaminating clonotypes from the bulk population could appear in FACS-sorted repertoires.

From the 5' RACE reads, TCRdb called clonotypes with MiXCR, one entry per CDR3 protein. The table shows some 120,000 distinct CDR3 sequences, with 8% to 9.5% occurring only once. The germline gives CDR1 MNHEY, CDR2 SVGEGT. The CDR3 runs 16 residues. V lost 2 bases, J lost 4 bases, and 8 bases stayed unmatched. This clonotype was observed many times. Its antigen remains unknown. The sequences come from CD8+ T cells sorted from PBMCs, collected 45 days after the yellow fever booster vaccination. The rearrangement joins TRBV6-2 or TRBV6-3 to TRBJ2-1; 7 nucleotides match TRBD2. The sequence derives from a man aged 25 to 45 who received the YFV17D yellow fever vaccine. This chain's CDR3 is CASSYGSGILYNEQFF. The DNA of the CDR3 is TGTGCCAGCAGTTACGGGAGCGGGATTTTATACAATGAGCAGTTCTTC.